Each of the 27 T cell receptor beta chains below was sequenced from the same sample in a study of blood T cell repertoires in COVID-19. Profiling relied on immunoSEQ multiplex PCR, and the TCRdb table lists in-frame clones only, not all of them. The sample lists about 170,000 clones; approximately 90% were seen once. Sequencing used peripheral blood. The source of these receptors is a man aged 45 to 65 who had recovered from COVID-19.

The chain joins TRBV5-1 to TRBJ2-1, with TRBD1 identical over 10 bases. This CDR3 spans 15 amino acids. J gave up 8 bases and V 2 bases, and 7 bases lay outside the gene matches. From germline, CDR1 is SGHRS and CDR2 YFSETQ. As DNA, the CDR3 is TGCGCCAGCAGCTTAAGGACAGGGGGTTACCATGAGCAGTTCTTC. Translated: CASSLRTGGYHEQFF.

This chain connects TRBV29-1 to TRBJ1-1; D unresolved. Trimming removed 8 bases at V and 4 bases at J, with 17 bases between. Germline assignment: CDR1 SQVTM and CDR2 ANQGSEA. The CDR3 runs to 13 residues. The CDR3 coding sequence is TGCAGCCCAAGCAAGGGTGGAGGCACTGAAGCTTTCTTT. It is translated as CSPSKGGGTEAFF.

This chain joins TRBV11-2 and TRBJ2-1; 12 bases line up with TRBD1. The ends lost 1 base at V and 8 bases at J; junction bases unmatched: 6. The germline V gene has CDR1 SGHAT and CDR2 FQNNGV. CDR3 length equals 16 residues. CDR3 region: CASSLVRGQGAHEQFF. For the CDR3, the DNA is TGTGCCAGCAGCTTAGTTAGGGGACAGGGGGCCCATGAGCAGTTCTTC. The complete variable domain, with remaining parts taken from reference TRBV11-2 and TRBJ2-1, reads EAGVAQSPRYKIIEKRQSVAFWCNPISGHATLYWYQQILGQGPKLLIQFQNNGVVDDSQLPKDRFSAERLKGVDSTLKIQPAKLEDSAVYLCASSLVRGQGAHEQFFGPGTRLTVL.

CDR3 DNA: TGTGCCAGCAGCTTAGGAGGAGCGGGAGGGCCAGATACGCAGTATTTT. This sequence encodes CASSLGGAGGPDTQYF. This sequence joins TRBV7-6 and TRBJ2-3, with 10 bases matching TRBD2. The trim removed 1 base at V and 4 bases at J, leaving 5 bases unmatched. Germline V gives CDR1 SGHVS, CDR2 FNYEAQ. CDR3 size: 16 residues. Full variable domain (rest looked up from reference TRBV7-6 and TRBJ2-3): GAGVSQSPRYKVTKRGQDVALRCDPISGHVSLYWYRQALGQGPEFLTYFNYEAQQDKSGLPNDRFSAERPEGSISTLTIQRTEQRDSAMYRCASSLGGAGGPDTQYFGPGTRLTVL.

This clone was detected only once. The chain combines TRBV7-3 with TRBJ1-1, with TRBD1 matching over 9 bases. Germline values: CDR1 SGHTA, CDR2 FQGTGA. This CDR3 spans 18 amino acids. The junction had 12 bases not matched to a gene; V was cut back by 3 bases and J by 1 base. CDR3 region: CASSFNRGLKLRNTEAFF. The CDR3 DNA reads TGTGCCAGCAGCTTTAACAGGGGGCTGAAGTTACGGAACACTGAAGCTTTCTTT.

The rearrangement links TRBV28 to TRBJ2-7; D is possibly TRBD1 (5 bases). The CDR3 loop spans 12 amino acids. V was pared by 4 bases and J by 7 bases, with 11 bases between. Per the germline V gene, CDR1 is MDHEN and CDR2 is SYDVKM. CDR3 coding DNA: TGTGCCAGCAGTTCCCCAGGGTGGGAGCAGTACTTC. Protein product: CASSSPGWEQYF. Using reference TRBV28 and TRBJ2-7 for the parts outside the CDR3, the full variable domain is DVKVTQSSRYLVKRTGEKVFLECVQDMDHENMFWYRQDPGLGLRLIYFSYDVKMKEKGDIPEGYSVSREKKERFSLILESASTNQTSMYLCASSSPGWEQYFGPGTRLTVT.

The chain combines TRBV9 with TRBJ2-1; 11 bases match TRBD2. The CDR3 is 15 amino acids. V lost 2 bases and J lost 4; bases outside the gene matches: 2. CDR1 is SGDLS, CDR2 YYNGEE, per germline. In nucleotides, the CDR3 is TGTGCCAGCAGCGTGACTAGCGGGACGTACAATGAGCAGTTCTTC. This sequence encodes CASSVTSGTYNEQFF. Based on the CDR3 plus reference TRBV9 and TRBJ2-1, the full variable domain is DSGVTQTPKHLITATGQRVTLRCSPRSGDLSVYWYQQSLDQGLQFLIQYYNGEERAKGNILERFSAQQFPDLHSELNLSSLELGDSALYFCASSVTSGTYNEQFFGPGTRLTVL.

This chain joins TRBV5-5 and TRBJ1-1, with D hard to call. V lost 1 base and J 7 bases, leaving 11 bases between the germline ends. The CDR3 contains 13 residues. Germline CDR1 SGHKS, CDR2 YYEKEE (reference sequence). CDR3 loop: CASSLLELGEAFF. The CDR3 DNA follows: TGTGCCAGCAGCTTGCTGGAGTTGGGTGAAGCTTTCTTT.

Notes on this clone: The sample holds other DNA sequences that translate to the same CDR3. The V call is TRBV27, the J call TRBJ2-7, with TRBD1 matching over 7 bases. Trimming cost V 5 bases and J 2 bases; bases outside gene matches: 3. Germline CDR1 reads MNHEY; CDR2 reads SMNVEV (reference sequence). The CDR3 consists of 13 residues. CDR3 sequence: CASSPDRAYEQYF. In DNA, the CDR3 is TGTGCCAGCAGTCCAGACAGGGCCTACGAGCAGTACTTC.

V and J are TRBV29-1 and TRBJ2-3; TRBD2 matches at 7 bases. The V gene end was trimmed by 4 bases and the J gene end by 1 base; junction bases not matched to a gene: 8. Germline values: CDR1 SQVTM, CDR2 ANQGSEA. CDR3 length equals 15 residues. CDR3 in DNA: TGCAGCGTTGTGTACATGGCGGGAGGCACAGATACGCAGTATTTT. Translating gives CSVVYMAGGTDTQYF.

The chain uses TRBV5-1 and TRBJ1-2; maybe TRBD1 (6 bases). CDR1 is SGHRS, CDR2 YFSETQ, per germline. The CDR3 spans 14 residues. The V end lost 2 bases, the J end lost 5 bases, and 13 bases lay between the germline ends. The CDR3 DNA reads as TGCGCCAGCAGCTTAGGACAGAGTTCGTATGGCTACACCTTC. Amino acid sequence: CASSLGQSSYGYTF. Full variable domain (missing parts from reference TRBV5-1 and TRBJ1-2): KAGVTQTPRYLIKTRGQQVTLSCSPISGHRSVSWYQQTPGQGLQFLFEYFSETQRNKGNFPGRFSGRQFSNSRSEMNVSTLELGDSALYLCASSLGQSSYGYTFGSGTRLTVV.

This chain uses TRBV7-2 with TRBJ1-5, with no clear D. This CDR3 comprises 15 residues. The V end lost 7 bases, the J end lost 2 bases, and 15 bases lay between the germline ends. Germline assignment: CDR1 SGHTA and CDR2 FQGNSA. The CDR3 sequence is CASTRGGIGNQPQHF. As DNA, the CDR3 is TGTGCCAGCACCCGGGGTGGGATAGGCAATCAGCCCCAGCATTTT.

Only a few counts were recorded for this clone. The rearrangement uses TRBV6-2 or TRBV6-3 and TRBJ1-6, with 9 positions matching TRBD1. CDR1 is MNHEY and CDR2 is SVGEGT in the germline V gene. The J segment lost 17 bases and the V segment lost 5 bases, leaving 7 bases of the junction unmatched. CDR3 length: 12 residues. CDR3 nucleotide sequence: TGTGCCAGCAGTCTCGGGACAGGGACCTTCCACTTT. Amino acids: CASSLGTGTFHF.

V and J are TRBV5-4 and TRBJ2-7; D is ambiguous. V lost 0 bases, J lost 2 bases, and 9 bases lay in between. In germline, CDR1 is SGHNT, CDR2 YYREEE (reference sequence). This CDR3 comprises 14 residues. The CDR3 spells CASSLGVFPYEQYF. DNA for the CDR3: TGTGCCAGCAGCTTGGGAGTTTTCCCCTACGAGCAGTACTTC.

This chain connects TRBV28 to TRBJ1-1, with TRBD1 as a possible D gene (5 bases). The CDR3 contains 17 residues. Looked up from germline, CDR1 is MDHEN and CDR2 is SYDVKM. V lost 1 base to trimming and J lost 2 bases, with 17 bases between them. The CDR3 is CASSLLQGQKSNTEAFF. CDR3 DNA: TGTGCCAGCAGTTTATTGCAGGGCCAAAAGAGTAACACTGAAGCTTTCTTT.

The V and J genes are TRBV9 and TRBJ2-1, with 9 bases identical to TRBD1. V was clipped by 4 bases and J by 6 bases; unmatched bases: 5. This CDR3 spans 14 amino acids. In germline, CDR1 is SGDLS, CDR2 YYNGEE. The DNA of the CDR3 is TGTGCCAGCAGCACCTGGGACAGGGTCAATGAGCAGTTCTTC. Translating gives CASSTWDRVNEQFF. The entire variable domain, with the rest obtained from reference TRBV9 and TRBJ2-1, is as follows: DSGVTQTPKHLITATGQRVTLRCSPRSGDLSVYWYQQSLDQGLQFLIQYYNGEERAKGNILERFSAQQFPDLHSELNLSSLELGDSALYFCASSTWDRVNEQFFGPGTRLTVL.

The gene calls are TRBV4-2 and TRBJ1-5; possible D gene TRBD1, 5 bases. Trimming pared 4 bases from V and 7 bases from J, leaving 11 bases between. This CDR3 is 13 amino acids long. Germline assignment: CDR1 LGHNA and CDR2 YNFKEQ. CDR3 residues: CASSPSRGQPQHF. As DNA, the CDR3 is TGTGCCAGCAGCCCATCTAGGGGACAGCCCCAGCATTTT.

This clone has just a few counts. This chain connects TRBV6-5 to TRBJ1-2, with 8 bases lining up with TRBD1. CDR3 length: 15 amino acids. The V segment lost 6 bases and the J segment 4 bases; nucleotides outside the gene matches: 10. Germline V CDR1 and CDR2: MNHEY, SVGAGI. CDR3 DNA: TGTGCCAGCAGAAGGGACAGGTTAGGCCTCTATGGCTACACCTTC. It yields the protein CASRRDRLGLYGYTF.

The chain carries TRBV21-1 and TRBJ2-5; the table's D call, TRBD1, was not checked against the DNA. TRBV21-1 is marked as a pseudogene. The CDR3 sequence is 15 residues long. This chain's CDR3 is CASSAGTGGRETQYF. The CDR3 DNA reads TGTGCCAGCAGCGCAGGGACAGGGGGCCGAGAGACCCAGTACTTC.

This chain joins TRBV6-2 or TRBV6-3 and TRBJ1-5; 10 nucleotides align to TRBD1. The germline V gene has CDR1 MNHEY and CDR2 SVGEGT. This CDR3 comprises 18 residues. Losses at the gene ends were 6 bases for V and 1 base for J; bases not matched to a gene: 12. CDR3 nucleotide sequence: TGTGCCAGCAGCCGACAGGGGGCGGAAAGAGTAAGCAATCAGCCCCAGCATTTT. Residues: CASSRQGAERVSNQPQHF.

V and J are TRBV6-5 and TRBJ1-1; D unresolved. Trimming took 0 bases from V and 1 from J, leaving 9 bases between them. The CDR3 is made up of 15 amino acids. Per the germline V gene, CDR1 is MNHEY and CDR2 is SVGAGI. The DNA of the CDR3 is TGTGCCAGCAGTTACTCCGCGGCTGCGAACACTGAAGCTTTCTTT. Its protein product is CASSYSAAANTEAFF.

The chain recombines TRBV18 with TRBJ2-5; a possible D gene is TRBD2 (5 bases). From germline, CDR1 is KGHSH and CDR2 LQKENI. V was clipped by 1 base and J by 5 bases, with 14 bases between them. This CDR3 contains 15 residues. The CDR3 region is CASSPRGPKGETQYF. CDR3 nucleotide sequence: TGTGCCAGCTCACCACGCGGGCCTAAAGGGGAGACCCAGTACTTC.

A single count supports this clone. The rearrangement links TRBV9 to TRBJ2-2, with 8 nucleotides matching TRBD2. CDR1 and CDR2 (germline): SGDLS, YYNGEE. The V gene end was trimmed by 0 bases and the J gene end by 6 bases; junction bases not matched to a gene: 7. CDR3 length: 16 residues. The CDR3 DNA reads TGTGCCAGCAGCGTAGTTCGGGGGGGCCTTCCCGGGGAGCTGTTTTTT. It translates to CASSVVRGGLPGELFF.

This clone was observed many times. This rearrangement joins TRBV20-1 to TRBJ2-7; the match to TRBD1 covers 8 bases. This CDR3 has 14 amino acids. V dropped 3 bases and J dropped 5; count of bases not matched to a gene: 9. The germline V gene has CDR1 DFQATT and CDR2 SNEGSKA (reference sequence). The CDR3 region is CSASDDRGLDEQYF. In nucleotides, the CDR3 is TGCAGTGCTAGTGACGACAGGGGTCTCGACGAGCAGTACTTC.

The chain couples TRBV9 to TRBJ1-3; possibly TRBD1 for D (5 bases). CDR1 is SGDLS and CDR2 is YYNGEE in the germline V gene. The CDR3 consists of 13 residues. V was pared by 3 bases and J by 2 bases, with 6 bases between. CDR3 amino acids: CASSETAGNTIYF. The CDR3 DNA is TGTGCCAGCAGCGAGACAGCTGGAAACACCATATATTTT.

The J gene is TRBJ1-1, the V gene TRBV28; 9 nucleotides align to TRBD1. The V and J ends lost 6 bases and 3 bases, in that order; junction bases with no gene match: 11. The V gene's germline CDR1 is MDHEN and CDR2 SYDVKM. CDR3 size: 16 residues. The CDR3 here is CASSTGGLASDTEAFF. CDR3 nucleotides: TGTGCCAGCAGCACAGGGGGCTTAGCGTCGGACACTGAAGCTTTCTTT.

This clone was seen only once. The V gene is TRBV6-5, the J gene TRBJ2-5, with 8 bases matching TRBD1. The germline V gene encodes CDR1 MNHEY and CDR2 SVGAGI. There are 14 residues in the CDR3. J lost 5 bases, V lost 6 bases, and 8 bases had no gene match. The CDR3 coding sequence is TGTGCCAGCAGGACCCGGACAGGGACGGAGACCCAGTACTTC. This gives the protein CASRTRTGTETQYF.